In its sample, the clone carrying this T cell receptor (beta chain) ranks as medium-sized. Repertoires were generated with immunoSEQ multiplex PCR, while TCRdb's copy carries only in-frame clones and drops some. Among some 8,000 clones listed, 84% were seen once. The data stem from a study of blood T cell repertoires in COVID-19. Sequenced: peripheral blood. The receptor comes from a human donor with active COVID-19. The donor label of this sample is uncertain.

DNA of the CDR3: TGTGCCAGCAGTTTGAGTGGGACTGCGGGACTGGAGCAGTACTTC. Translating it yields CASSLSGTAGLEQYF. This sequence joins TRBV27 and TRBJ2-7; D possibly corresponds to TRBD2 (6 bases). The CDR3 covers 15 residues. In germline, CDR1 is MNHEY, CDR2 SMNVEV (reference sequence). The V end was cut by 3 bases, the J end by 7 bases, with 19 bases between.